This T cell receptor beta chain was observed in a study of shared clonotypes between healthy human individuals. Study in general: CD8 memory received one plate per donor, CD8 naive two, CD4 memory three and CD4 naive three. The study, taken as a whole, reports: Clonotype sharing among donors was thought likely to change with sequencing depth.

Positive CCR7 selection of CD45RO-negative cells yielded the naive CD8 cells, and terminally differentiated effector memory CD45RA+ cells were excluded. The assay was run at deep level. TCRdb keeps only in-frame clones here, not all; method: immunoSEQ multiplex PCR. The top ten hold approximately 1% of the sample, which has 1.5 million to 2.5 million clones, about 95% seen once. For this clone: The antigen remains unidentified.

The receptor was derived from a man younger than 35 in good health. The sequencing sample was made of naive CD8+ T cells sorted from blood.

The CDR3 here is CASWDLNTEAFF. The CDR3 region has the DNA TGTGCCAGTTGGGACCTGAACACTGAAGCTTTCTTT. The chain has TRBV5-6 and TRBJ1-1; the D gene is possibly TRBD1 (5 bases). V was shortened by 8 bases and J by 0 bases, with 8 bases between the two germline ends. This CDR3 has 12 amino acids. Germline loops: CDR1 SGHDT, CDR2 YYEEEE.